Listed below are T cell receptor beta chains from one sample, sequenced in a study of blood T cells in healthy people across ages. TCRdb re-called the 5' RACE reads through MiXCR, storing one row per CDR3 protein. The sample lists 650,000 to 1,000,000 distinct CDR3 sequences; roughly 46% were seen once. Sequencing used blood. The receptors were gathered from a man of 80 years or more in good health. Both conserved end residues are part of each CDR3.

TRBV4-1 | CASSQDSVNTEAFF
TRBV9 | CASSVARDEKLFF
TRBV7-2 | CASSLVASYEQYF
TRBV12-3/TRBV12-4 | CASSRGRGSYEQYF
TRBV6-6 | CASRVDRAYRAFF
TRBV20-1 | CSAPSSSRPNEQFF
TRBV6-6 | CASSFWPPGQGSYEQYF
TRBV28 | CATRTVLGESAYNEQFF
TRBV20-1 | CSASRTGVNQPQHF
TRBV7-6 | CASSLGGSSTSPYEQYF
TRBV29-1 | CSVVATGDSPQHF
TRBV6-5 | CASSLTRTGPQHF
TRBV12-3/TRBV12-4 | CASTTIAGTYNEQFF
TRBV9 | CASSSRGTGEGTDTQYF
TRBV5-1 | CASSLPQGETDTQYF
TRBV7-9 | CASSRTRMRGAQTQYF
TRBV20-1 | CSARPLREPYEQYF
TRBV7-2 | CASSLELATDTQYF
TRBV5-6 | CASRMTGNGYTF
TRBV29-1 | CSVTSASSYNEQYF
TRBV29-1 | CSVETGGEPDTQYF
TRBV5-1 | CASSQAAGVEAEAFF
TRBV10-3 | CAISELPGQGSTEAFF
TRBV5-1 | CASSRPGQGATDTQYF
TRBV6-2/TRBV6-3 | CASSNEGLAVEGDTQYF
TRBV29-1 | CSVEEIRLKETQYF
TRBV28 | CASRTDRAFQETQYF
TRBV15 | CATSPRGSDTQYF
TRBV29-1 | CSGDTFGDEQYF
TRBV7-3 | CASSPAGVPTDTQYF
TRBV7-2 | CASSLDRTSGAYNEQFF
TRBV29-1 | CSVEDRKFTDTQYF
TRBV6-1 | CASSEGGTSGDEQFF
TRBV9 | CASSVAPLAGPFEQFF
TRBV7-2 | CASSPRGIYGYTF
TRBV9 | CASSVSGGFSYEQYF
TRBV5-8 | CASRVGLAGVLDEQYF
TRBV12-3/TRBV12-4 | CASSLNGGGSTRQYF
TRBV12-3/TRBV12-4 | CASSLGKQQPQHF
TRBV29-1 | CSATGNTGAFF
TRBV7-9 | CASSLVFGRGYNEQFF
TRBV5-6 | CASSSLGPGRTFSDEQYF
TRBV25-1 | CASSKTTGGASGANVLTF
TRBV20-1 | CSATSPGGFRNEQFF
TRBV12-3/TRBV12-4 | CASSYSIGRSFMNTEAFF
TRBV5-1 | CASSWGVEETQYF
TRBV5-1 | CASSLVAENTGELFF
TRBV20-1 | CSADPMTGSNEQFF
TRBV20-1 | CSARGGPNEKLFF
TRBV12-3/TRBV12-4 | CASTPIHRGESKTEAFF
TRBV7-2 | CASSPGGSKNIQYF
TRBV7-2 | CASSPYPGTESLIAKNIQYF
TRBV28 | CASSLTGWETQYF
TRBV7-2 | CASSIHPNTGELFF
TRBV15 | CATSTNPGTSGSYEQYF
TRBV7-2 | CASSRRLAGVSYNEQFF
TRBV20-1 | CSARDPGRFSYNEQFF